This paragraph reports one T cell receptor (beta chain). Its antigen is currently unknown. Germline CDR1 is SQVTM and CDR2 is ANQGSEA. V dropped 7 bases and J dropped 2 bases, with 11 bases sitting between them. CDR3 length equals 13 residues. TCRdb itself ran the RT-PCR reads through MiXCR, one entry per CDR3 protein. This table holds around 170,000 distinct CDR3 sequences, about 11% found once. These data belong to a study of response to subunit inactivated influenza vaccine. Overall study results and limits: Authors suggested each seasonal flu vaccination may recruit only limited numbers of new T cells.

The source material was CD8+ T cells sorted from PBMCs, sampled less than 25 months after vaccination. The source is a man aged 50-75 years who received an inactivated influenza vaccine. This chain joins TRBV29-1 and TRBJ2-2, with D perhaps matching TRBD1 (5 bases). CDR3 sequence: CSAVGQNTGELFF. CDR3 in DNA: TGCAGCGCCGTGGGGCAAAACACCGGGGAGCTGTTTTTT.